The following is a T cell receptor (beta chain) sequence with its context. Antigen specificity is unknown. These data belong to a study of shared clonotypes between healthy human individuals. At the level of the study: CD8 memory received one plate per donor, CD8 naive two, CD4 memory three and CD4 naive three.

Profiling relied on immunoSEQ multiplex PCR, and the TCRdb table lists in-frame clones only, not all of them. The table includes 2 million to 3 million clones, roughly nine tenths detected once. The study, taken as a whole, reports: A reduction in generation probabilities was seen for non-shared clonotypes relative to those shared by all four donors. The sharing of 4.5% to 5% of naive CD4 clonotypes was seen across a handful of donors. Only blood samples were collected, and tissue repertoires likely differ.

This CDR3 comprises 17 residues. This TCR was sampled from a man between 18 and 35 years old in good health. Sequenced: naive CD4+ T cells sorted from blood. Subset: CD45RA+ positively selected. The chain uses TRBV21-1 and TRBJ2-6. TRBV21-1 is shown as a pseudogene. This CDR3 is CASGSYHESSGANVLTF. For the CDR3, the DNA is TGTGCCAGCGGGTCCTATCATGAGTCCTCTGGGGCCAACGTCCTGACTTTC.